This is a list of T cell receptor beta chains from one sample in a study of blood T cells in healthy people across ages. One entry per CDR3 protein, called by TCRdb with MiXCR from the 5' RACE reads. The table lists 1,500,000 or so distinct CDR3 sequences, roughly 59% of them singletons. The sample comprised blood. The receptor set was obtained from a man between 18 and 29 years old in good health. CDR3s include the opening cysteine and the closing phenylalanine or tryptophan. Each record gives: V gene, D gene, clone size, J gene, CDR3 protein, CDR3 DNA. The D gene is left open where the match is weak. Expanded clones get a size class; other rows say once, few or many, or leave the size out.

v_call: TRBV20-1
d_call: -
clone_size: few
j_call: TRBJ2-5
cdr3_aa: CSARVRGWETQYF
cdr3_nt: TGCAGTGCTAGAGTTCGGGGATGGGAGACCCAGTACTTC

v_call: TRBV7-9
d_call: -
clone_size: few
j_call: TRBJ2-5
cdr3_aa: CASSKGIQETQYF
cdr3_nt: TGTGCCAGCAGCAAGGGGATCCAAGAGACCCAGTACTTC

v_call: TRBV20-1
d_call: -
clone_size: -
j_call: TRBJ2-4
cdr3_aa: CSALLRGDGERAKNIQYF
cdr3_nt: TGCAGTGCTCTTTTGAGGGGAGACGGGGAGAGGGCCAAAAACATTCAGTACTTC

v_call: TRBV5-1
d_call: -
clone_size: -
j_call: TRBJ1-4
cdr3_aa: CASSVNSATNEKLFF
cdr3_nt: TGCGCCAGCAGCGTAAACAGTGCAACTAATGAAAAACTGTTTTTT

v_call: TRBV12-3/TRBV12-4
d_call: -
clone_size: -
j_call: TRBJ1-1
cdr3_aa: CASSLGQYSNTRTMNTEAFF
cdr3_nt: TGTGCCAGCAGTTTAGGTCAGTACTCCAACACCCGGACTATGAACACTGAAGCTTTCTTT

v_call: TRBV27
d_call: TRBD2
clone_size: few
j_call: TRBJ2-3
cdr3_aa: CATERSGAVGDTQYF
cdr3_nt: TGTGCCACTGAGAGGAGCGGGGCCGTGGGAGATACGCAGTATTTT

v_call: TRBV3-1
d_call: -
clone_size: -
j_call: TRBJ1-5
cdr3_aa: CASSPGSIPEQPQHF
cdr3_nt: TGTGCCAGCAGCCCCGGATCAATCCCAGAACAGCCCCAGCATTTT

v_call: TRBV20-1
d_call: -
clone_size: -
j_call: TRBJ2-3
cdr3_aa: CSARLGTQYF
cdr3_nt: TGCAGTGCTAGACTAGGTACGCAGTATTTT

v_call: TRBV25-1
d_call: -
clone_size: -
j_call: TRBJ2-1
cdr3_aa: CASSEVAEYNEQFF
cdr3_nt: TGTGCCAGCAGTGAAGTGGCGGAGTACAATGAGCAGTTCTTC

v_call: TRBV12-3/TRBV12-4
d_call: TRBD2
clone_size: -
j_call: TRBJ2-7
cdr3_aa: CASSPEGTSLSYEQYF
cdr3_nt: TGTGCCAGCAGTCCTGAAGGGACTAGTCTCTCGTACGAGCAGTACTTC

v_call: TRBV30
d_call: -
clone_size: -
j_call: TRBJ2-7
cdr3_aa: CAWSGKWGEQYF
cdr3_nt: TGTGCCTGGAGCGGGAAGTGGGGCGAGCAGTACTTC

v_call: TRBV2
d_call: -
clone_size: -
j_call: TRBJ2-1
cdr3_aa: CASSEVARGYNEQFF
cdr3_nt: TGTGCCAGCAGTGAGGTAGCCAGGGGTTACAATGAGCAGTTCTTC

v_call: TRBV7-9
d_call: -
clone_size: -
j_call: TRBJ2-1
cdr3_aa: CASTLGGGQQFEQFF
cdr3_nt: TGTGCCAGCACCCTAGGAGGGGGTCAGCAATTCGAGCAGTTCTTC

v_call: TRBV4-1
d_call: -
clone_size: -
j_call: TRBJ2-7
cdr3_aa: CASSRKLGEQYF
cdr3_nt: TGCGCCAGCAGCCGCAAACTTGGGGAGCAGTACTTC

v_call: TRBV18
d_call: TRBD1
clone_size: -
j_call: TRBJ2-7
cdr3_aa: CASSPQGQDLYEQYF
cdr3_nt: TGTGCCAGCTCACCGCAGGGACAGGATCTCTACGAGCAGTACTTC

v_call: TRBV20-1
d_call: -
clone_size: few
j_call: TRBJ2-3
cdr3_aa: CSARDGGTSTDTQYF
cdr3_nt: TGCAGTGCTAGAGATGGAGGAACTAGCACAGATACGCAGTATTTT

v_call: TRBV6-4
d_call: TRBD2
clone_size: -
j_call: TRBJ2-1
cdr3_aa: CASSSGGGRAEQFF
cdr3_nt: TGTGCCAGCAGCAGCGGGGGCGGGAGGGCCGAGCAGTTCTTC

v_call: TRBV7-6
d_call: -
clone_size: -
j_call: TRBJ2-7
cdr3_aa: CASSSEDTAYEQYF
cdr3_nt: TGTGCCAGCAGTTCCGAGGACACGGCCTACGAGCAGTACTTC

v_call: TRBV9
d_call: -
clone_size: -
j_call: TRBJ2-7
cdr3_aa: CASSVDGAAYEQYF
cdr3_nt: TGTGCCAGCAGCGTAGACGGAGCAGCCTACGAGCAGTACTTC

v_call: TRBV20-1
d_call: TRBD1
clone_size: -
j_call: TRBJ2-7
cdr3_aa: CSARGQGPYEQYF
cdr3_nt: TGCAGTGCGAGGGGACAGGGCCCCTACGAGCAGTACTTC

v_call: TRBV20-1
d_call: TRBD2
clone_size: -
j_call: TRBJ2-3
cdr3_aa: CSAILAGDVLDTQYF
cdr3_nt: TGCAGTGCTATACTAGCGGGAGACGTACTAGATACGCAGTATTTT

v_call: TRBV4-1
d_call: -
clone_size: -
j_call: TRBJ2-1
cdr3_aa: CASSVGRAGNNEQFF
cdr3_nt: TGCGCCAGCAGCGTGGGACGAGCGGGTAACAATGAGCAGTTCTTC

v_call: TRBV4-3
d_call: -
clone_size: -
j_call: TRBJ2-1
cdr3_aa: CASSQGWRFGGAYNEQFF
cdr3_nt: TGCGCCAGCAGCCAAGGTTGGAGGTTCGGGGGAGCCTACAATGAGCAGTTCTTC

v_call: TRBV6-5
d_call: TRBD2
clone_size: -
j_call: TRBJ2-1
cdr3_aa: CASSYSGTRNNEQFF
cdr3_nt: TGTGCCAGCAGTTACTCCGGGACTAGGAACAATGAGCAGTTCTTC

v_call: TRBV14
d_call: -
clone_size: -
j_call: TRBJ2-6
cdr3_aa: CASSQFASGANVLTF
cdr3_nt: TGTGCCAGCAGCCAATTTGCCTCTGGGGCCAACGTCCTGACTTTC

v_call: TRBV12-3/TRBV12-4
d_call: -
clone_size: few
j_call: TRBJ1-1
cdr3_aa: CASSLGAGVTEAFF
cdr3_nt: TGTGCCAGCAGTTTAGGGGCAGGTGTTACTGAAGCTTTCTTT

v_call: TRBV15
d_call: -
clone_size: few
j_call: TRBJ1-5
cdr3_aa: CATRGGTNQPQHF
cdr3_nt: TGTGCCACCAGAGGAGGTACTAATCAGCCCCAGCATTTT

v_call: TRBV2
d_call: TRBD1
clone_size: many
j_call: TRBJ1-2
cdr3_aa: CASSAQGAFGYTF
cdr3_nt: TGTGCCAGCAGCGCACAGGGGGCCTTTGGCTACACCTTC

v_call: TRBV4-2
d_call: TRBD1
clone_size: few
j_call: TRBJ1-1
cdr3_aa: CASNQGADTEAFF
cdr3_nt: TGTGCCAGCAACCAGGGGGCAGACACTGAAGCTTTCTTT

v_call: TRBV5-1
d_call: -
clone_size: few
j_call: TRBJ1-2
cdr3_aa: CASSAAQANYGYTF
cdr3_nt: TGCGCCAGCAGCGCGGCCCAGGCTAACTATGGCTACACCTTC

v_call: TRBV20-1
d_call: TRBD1
clone_size: few
j_call: TRBJ2-1
cdr3_aa: CSALDREMNEQFF
cdr3_nt: TGCAGTGCTTTGGACAGGGAGATGAATGAGCAGTTCTTC

v_call: TRBV29-1
d_call: -
clone_size: -
j_call: TRBJ2-3
cdr3_aa: CSVDSLASTDTQYF
cdr3_nt: TGCAGCGTTGACTCGTTGGCTAGCACAGATACGCAGTATTTT

v_call: TRBV10-3
d_call: -
clone_size: many
j_call: TRBJ2-6
cdr3_aa: CAIRTQGTGANVLTF
cdr3_nt: TGTGCCATCAGGACCCAGGGAACTGGGGCCAACGTCCTGACTTTC

v_call: TRBV7-9
d_call: -
clone_size: many
j_call: TRBJ2-1
cdr3_aa: CASRDGTPGPYNEQFF
cdr3_nt: TGTGCCAGCAGGGACGGGACCCCAGGGCCCTACAATGAGCAGTTCTTC

v_call: TRBV25-1
d_call: TRBD1
clone_size: -
j_call: TRBJ1-4
cdr3_aa: CASSDRGQEKLFF
cdr3_nt: TGCGCCAGCTCGGACAGGGGCCAGGAAAAACTGTTTTTT

v_call: TRBV5-1
d_call: TRBD2
clone_size: once
j_call: TRBJ2-7
cdr3_aa: CASSISGSGGRPYEQYF
cdr3_nt: TGCGCCAGCAGCATCTCCGGTAGCGGGGGCAGGCCCTACGAGCAGTACTTC

v_call: TRBV5-1
d_call: -
clone_size: -
j_call: TRBJ1-1
cdr3_aa: CASSPRAMNTEAFF
cdr3_nt: TGCGCCAGCAGCCCCAGGGCGATGAACACTGAAGCTTTCTTT

v_call: TRBV2
d_call: TRBD2
clone_size: -
j_call: TRBJ2-5
cdr3_aa: CASTLLAREQYF
cdr3_nt: TGTGCCAGCACTTTACTAGCGCGTGAGCAGTACTTC

v_call: TRBV19
d_call: -
clone_size: -
j_call: TRBJ2-5
cdr3_aa: CASSIGPSAETQYF
cdr3_nt: TGTGCCAGTAGTATAGGGCCTAGCGCGGAGACCCAGTACTTC

v_call: TRBV20-1
d_call: TRBD2
clone_size: -
j_call: TRBJ2-7
cdr3_aa: CSAHRPSGNYEQYF
cdr3_nt: TGCAGTGCTCACCGCCCTAGCGGGAACTACGAGCAGTACTTC

v_call: TRBV10-3
d_call: TRBD2
clone_size: -
j_call: TRBJ2-1
cdr3_aa: CAIRRTSGRDLYNEQFF
cdr3_nt: TGTGCCATCCGAAGGACTAGCGGGAGGGATCTATACAATGAGCAGTTCTTC

v_call: TRBV5-1
d_call: TRBD1
clone_size: once
j_call: TRBJ2-4
cdr3_aa: CASSPLGQGESIQYF
cdr3_nt: TGCGCCAGCAGCCCACTAGGACAGGGGGAATCCATTCAGTACTTC

v_call: TRBV20-1
d_call: -
clone_size: -
j_call: TRBJ2-5
cdr3_aa: CSATRANQETQYF
cdr3_nt: TGCAGTGCAACCCGGGCAAACCAAGAGACCCAGTACTTC

v_call: TRBV3-1
d_call: -
clone_size: once
j_call: TRBJ2-1
cdr3_aa: CASSQDYGNCNEQFF
cdr3_nt: TGTGCCAGCAGCCAAGATTATGGGAATTGCAATGAGCAGTTCTTC

v_call: TRBV2
d_call: TRBD2
clone_size: -
j_call: TRBJ2-7
cdr3_aa: CASIFPAGGPHEQYF
cdr3_nt: TGTGCCAGCATCTTCCCTGCGGGAGGGCCCCACGAGCAGTACTTC

v_call: TRBV29-1
d_call: -
clone_size: -
j_call: TRBJ1-5
cdr3_aa: CSVDEAGGPQHF
cdr3_nt: TGCAGCGTTGACGAGGCCGGTGGCCCCCAGCATTTT

v_call: TRBV5-1
d_call: TRBD1
clone_size: once
j_call: TRBJ1-2
cdr3_aa: CASSTGTGIGYTF
cdr3_nt: TGCGCTAGCAGCACCGGGACAGGGATTGGCTACACCTTC

v_call: TRBV11-2
d_call: TRBD1
clone_size: -
j_call: TRBJ2-7
cdr3_aa: CASSSLTGTENYEQYF
cdr3_nt: TGTGCCAGCAGCTCCCTAACCGGGACAGAGAACTACGAGCAGTACTTC

v_call: TRBV7-6
d_call: -
clone_size: -
j_call: TRBJ1-2
cdr3_aa: CASSLGGPLYGYTF
cdr3_nt: TGTGCCAGCAGCTTAGGAGGTCCACTATATGGCTACACCTTC

v_call: TRBV27
d_call: -
clone_size: few
j_call: TRBJ2-6
cdr3_aa: CASKGLAASGANVLTF
cdr3_nt: TGTGCCAGCAAAGGGCTAGCCGCATCTGGGGCCAACGTCCTGACTTTC

v_call: TRBV12-3/TRBV12-4
d_call: -
clone_size: few
j_call: TRBJ2-4
cdr3_aa: CASSLTGFSQYF
cdr3_nt: TGTGCCAGCAGTCTAACAGGGTTTTCGCAGTACTTC

v_call: TRBV24-1
d_call: TRBD1
clone_size: -
j_call: TRBJ2-4
cdr3_aa: CATLNRGDLVDIQYF
cdr3_nt: TGTGCCACCTTAAACAGGGGGGACCTGGTGGACATTCAGTACTTC

v_call: TRBV27
d_call: -
clone_size: -
j_call: TRBJ2-5
cdr3_aa: CASSLSPGSRKFQETQYF
cdr3_nt: TGTGCCAGCAGCCTATCCCCCGGCAGCAGAAAATTTCAAGAGACCCAGTACTTC

v_call: TRBV5-4
d_call: TRBD2
clone_size: once
j_call: TRBJ2-1
cdr3_aa: CASSLAGGRRNEQFF
cdr3_nt: TGTGCCAGCAGTTTAGCGGGGGGTCGTCGTAATGAGCAGTTCTTC